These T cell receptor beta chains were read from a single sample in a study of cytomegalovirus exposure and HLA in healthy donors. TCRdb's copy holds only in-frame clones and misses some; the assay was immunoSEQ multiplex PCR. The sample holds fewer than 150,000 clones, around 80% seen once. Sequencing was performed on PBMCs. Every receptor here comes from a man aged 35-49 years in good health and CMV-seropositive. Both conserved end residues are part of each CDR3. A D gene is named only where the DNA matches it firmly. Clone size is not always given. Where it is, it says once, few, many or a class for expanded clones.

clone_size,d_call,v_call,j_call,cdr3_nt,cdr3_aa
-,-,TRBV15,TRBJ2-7,TGTGCCACCAGCAATAGGATACAGTCCTCCGAGCAGTACTTC,CATSNRIQSSEQYF
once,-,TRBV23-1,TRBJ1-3,TGCGCCAGCAGCCCGCGGCTAAACACCATATATTTT,CASSPRLNTIYF
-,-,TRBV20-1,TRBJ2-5,TGCAGTGCTCGAGAGACCCAGTACTTC,CSARETQYF
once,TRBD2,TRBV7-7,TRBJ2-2,TGTGCTAGCAGCTCGACTAGCGGGATTACCGGGGAGCTGTTTTTT,CASSSTSGITGELFF
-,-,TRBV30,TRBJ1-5,TGTGCCTGGACCCCGGGTGGGGGGCAGCCCCAGCATTTT,CAWTPGGGQPQHF
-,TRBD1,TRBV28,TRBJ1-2,TGTGCCAGCGGGGACAGGAACTATGGCTACACCTTC,CASGDRNYGYTF
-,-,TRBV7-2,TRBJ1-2,TGTGCCAGCAGCTTAAACCGGGACACGTATGGCTACACCTTC,CASSLNRDTYGYTF
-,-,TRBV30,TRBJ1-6,TGTGCCTGGAGTTGGGACAATGGGGAGCCCCTCCACTTT,CAWSWDNGEPLHF
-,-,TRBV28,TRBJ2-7,TGTGCCAGCAGTTACCAGGGACACGACTACGAGCAGTACTTC,CASSYQGHDYEQYF
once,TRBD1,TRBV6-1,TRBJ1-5,TGTGCCAGCAGTGAAGCTCAGGGGGCTCACCAGCCCCAGCATTTT,CASSEAQGAHQPQHF
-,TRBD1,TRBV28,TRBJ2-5,TGTGCCTCTACGTGGGACAGGGGAAAAACCCAGTACTTC,CASTWDRGKTQYF
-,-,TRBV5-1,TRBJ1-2,TGCGCCAGCAGCTTGGACGGCAGGGGTTTTATTGGCTACACCTTC,CASSLDGRGFIGYTF
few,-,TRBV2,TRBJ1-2,TGTGCCAGCAGTGATATGGGGGGAGGTGGTGGCTACACCTTC,CASSDMGGGGGYTF
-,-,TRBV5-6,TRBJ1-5,TGTGCCAGCAGCTCCGGACTGGGCAATCAGCCCCAGCATTTT,CASSSGLGNQPQHF
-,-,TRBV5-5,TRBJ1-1,TGTGCCAGCAGCTTGCAGAGACAGAACACTGAAGCTTTCTTT,CASSLQRQNTEAFF
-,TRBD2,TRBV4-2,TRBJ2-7,TGTGCCAGCAGCCACCCTGAGACTAGCGGGGTCCCTGACGAGCAGTACTTC,CASSHPETSGVPDEQYF
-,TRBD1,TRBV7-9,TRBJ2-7,TGTGCCAGCAGCTTAGGTCCGGGACAGGGGGCTTACGAGCAGTACTTC,CASSLGPGQGAYEQYF
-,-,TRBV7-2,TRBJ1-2,TGTGCCAGCAGCTTAGGCAGGGTGGACTATGGCTACACCTTC,CASSLGRVDYGYTF
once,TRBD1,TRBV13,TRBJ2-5,TGTGCCAGCAGCACTAGGACAGGGGTGAAAGAGACCCAGTACTTC,CASSTRTGVKETQYF
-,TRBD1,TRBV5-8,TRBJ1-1,TGTGCCAGCAGCTTGGCCGTGGACAGGGGGCTCACTGAAGCTTTCTTT,CASSLAVDRGLTEAFF
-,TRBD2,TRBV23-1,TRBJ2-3,TGCGCCAGCGTGCGGGAGTCGGCAGATACGCAGTATTTT,CASVRESADTQYF
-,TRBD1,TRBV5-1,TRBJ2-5,TGCGCCAGCAGCAACGACAGGGGCGGAGAGACCCAGTACTTC,CASSNDRGGETQYF
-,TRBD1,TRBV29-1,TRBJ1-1,TGCAGCGTTCACAGGGGGCTGAACACTGAAGCTTTCTTT,CSVHRGLNTEAFF
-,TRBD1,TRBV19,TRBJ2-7,TGTGCCAGTAGTATAGGGGGACAGGATACCTACGAGCAGTACTTC,CASSIGGQDTYEQYF
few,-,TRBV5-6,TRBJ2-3,TGTGCCAGCAGCAATGTTCAGGGAACAGATACGCAGTATTTT,CASSNVQGTDTQYF
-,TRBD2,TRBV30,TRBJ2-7,TGTGCCTGGACAGCGGGAGGGACCTACGAGCAGTACTTC,CAWTAGGTYEQYF
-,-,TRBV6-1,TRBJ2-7,TGTGCCAGCAGGACTAGGTACGAGCAGTACTTC,CASRTRYEQYF
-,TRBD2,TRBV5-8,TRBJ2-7,TGTGCCAGCAGCTATGCCGCCGGGGGGACGGGGCAGTACTTC,CASSYAAGGTGQYF
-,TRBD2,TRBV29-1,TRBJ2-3,TGCAGCGTCTCGGGGGGGGGACGGCTACGCACAGATACGCAGTATTTT,CSVSGGGRLRTDTQYF
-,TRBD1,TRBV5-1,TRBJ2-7,TGCGCCAGCAGCCAGGACAGGGGAACCTACGAGCAGTACTTC,CASSQDRGTYEQYF
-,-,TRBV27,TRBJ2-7,TGTGCCAGCAGGGTCCGGGACAACTCCTACGAGCAGTACTTC,CASRVRDNSYEQYF
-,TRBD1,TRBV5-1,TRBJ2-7,TGCGCCAGCAGCAAGTCGGGACAGACCTACGAGCAGTACTTC,CASSKSGQTYEQYF
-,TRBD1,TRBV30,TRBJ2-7,TGTGCCTGGAGTGTAAAGGGGGCGTCCTACGAGCAGTACTTC,CAWSVKGASYEQYF
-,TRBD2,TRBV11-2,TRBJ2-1,TGTGCCAGCAGCTTAGGACTAGCGGGTTTGGAGCAGTTCTTC,CASSLGLAGLEQFF
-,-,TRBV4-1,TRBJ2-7,TGCGCCAGCAGCCAATTGGCTAGCTCCTACGAGCAGTACTTC,CASSQLASSYEQYF
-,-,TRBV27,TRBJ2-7,TGTGCCAGCAGGATGACAGGAGCAAACGAGCAGTACTTC,CASRMTGANEQYF
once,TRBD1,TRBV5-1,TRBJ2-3,TGCGCCAGCAGCTTGGAGGGGGCCAAGTTCGATACGCAGTATTTT,CASSLEGAKFDTQYF
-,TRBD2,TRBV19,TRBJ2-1,TGTGCCAGTAGACTAGCGGGAGGGCCGGGTGCTGAGCAGTTCTTC,CASRLAGGPGAEQFF
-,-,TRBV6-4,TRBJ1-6,TGTGCCAGCAGTGACAGGGAGAATTCACCCCTCCACTTT,CASSDRENSPLHF
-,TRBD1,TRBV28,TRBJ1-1,TGTGCCAGCCATATAAACATCCGGGACAGGGGTAACACTGAAGCTTTCTTT,CASHINIRDRGNTEAFF
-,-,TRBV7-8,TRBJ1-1,TGTGCCAGCAGCCGACAGATGAACACTGAAGCTTTCTTT,CASSRQMNTEAFF
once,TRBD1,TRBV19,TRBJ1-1,TGTGCCAGTAGTATGGTACAGGGGATTTCTGAAGCTTTCTTT,CASSMVQGISEAFF
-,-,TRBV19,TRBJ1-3,TGTGCCAGTAGGGCAGGCCACTCTGGAAACACCATATATTTT,CASRAGHSGNTIYF
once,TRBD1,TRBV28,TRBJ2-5,TGTGCCAGCAGGCAGGGGGCCGTTGAGACCCAGTACTTC,CASRQGAVETQYF
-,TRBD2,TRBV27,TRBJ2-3,TGTGCCAGCAGTAAGTGGAAGCGGGAGGCTAGCACAGATACGCAGTATTTT,CASSKWKREASTDTQYF
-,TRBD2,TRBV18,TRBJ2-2,TGTGCCAGCACCCCGACTAGCGGTAACACCGGGGAGCTGTTTTTT,CASTPTSGNTGELFF